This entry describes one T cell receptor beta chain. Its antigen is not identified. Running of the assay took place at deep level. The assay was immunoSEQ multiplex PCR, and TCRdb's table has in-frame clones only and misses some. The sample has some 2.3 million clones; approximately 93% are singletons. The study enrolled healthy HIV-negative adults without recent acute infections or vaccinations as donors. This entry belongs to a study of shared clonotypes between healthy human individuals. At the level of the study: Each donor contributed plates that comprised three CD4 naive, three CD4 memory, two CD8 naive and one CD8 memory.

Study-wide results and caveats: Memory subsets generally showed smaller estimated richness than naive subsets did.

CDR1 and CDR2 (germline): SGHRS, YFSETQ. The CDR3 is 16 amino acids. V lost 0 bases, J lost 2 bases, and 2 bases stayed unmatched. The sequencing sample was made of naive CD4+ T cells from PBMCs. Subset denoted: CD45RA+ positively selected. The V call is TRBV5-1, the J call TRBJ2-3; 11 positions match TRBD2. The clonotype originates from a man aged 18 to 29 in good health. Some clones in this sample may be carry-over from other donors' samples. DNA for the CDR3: TGCGCCAGCAGCTTGGCGGGACTAGCGGACACAGATACGCAGTATTTT. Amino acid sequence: CASSLAGLADTDTQYF. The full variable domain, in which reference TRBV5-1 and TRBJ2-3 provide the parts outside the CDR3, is KAGVTQTPRYLIKTRGQQVTLSCSPISGHRSVSWYQQTPGQGLQFLFEYFSETQRNKGNFPGRFSGRQFSNSRSEMNVSTLELGDSALYLCASSLAGLADTDTQYFGPGTRLTVL.